A single sample is the source of the 10 T cell receptor beta chains below, sequenced in a study of OX40 agonist ivuxolimab in advanced cancers. TCRdb keeps only in-frame clones here, not all; method: immunoSEQ multiplex PCR. This sample has roughly 49,000 clones; roughly 90% occur once, and the top ten carry 3.6%. Sample: CD4+ or CD8+ T cells sorted from blood, taken in a trial of the OX40 agonist ivuxolimab. These receptor sequences come from an adult with an advanced solid tumor such as melanoma, head and neck, liver or kidney cancer.

V is TRBV27 and J is TRBJ1-6, with TRBD1 matching over 8 bases. The germline V gene encodes CDR1 MNHEY and CDR2 SMNVEV (reference sequence). The CDR3 length is 16 residues. With V trimmed by 6 bases and J by 7 bases, 11 bases remained unmatched. The CDR3 nucleotides read TGTGCCAGCAGCCCCGAAAGGACAGGGTTGAATTCACCCCTCCACTTT. Translating gives CASSPERTGLNSPLHF.

This clone showed up just a few times. The chain has TRBV18 and TRBJ1-5; 7 bases fit TRBD1. CDR3 length: 14 amino acids. Per germline, CDR1 KGHSH and CDR2 LQKENI. The J segment lost 6 bases and the V segment lost 2 bases, leaving 4 bases of the junction unmatched. CDR3 protein: CASSPGQASQPQHF. The DNA of the CDR3 is TGTGCCAGCTCACCAGGACAGGCAAGTCAGCCCCAGCATTTT.

This CDR3 is CASSAPGTKQETQYF. CDR3 coding DNA: TGCGCCAGCAGTGCCCCCGGGACTAAACAAGAGACCCAGTACTTC. This chain uses TRBV10-2 with TRBJ2-5; 7 bases agree with TRBD2. Trimming removed 4 bases from V and 2 bases from J; junction bases left unmatched: 7. The CDR3 length is 15 residues. Germline V gives CDR1 WSHSY, CDR2 SAAADI.

The V gene is TRBV6-1, the J gene TRBJ2-1, with 9 bases identical to TRBD2. The V gene end was trimmed by 4 bases and the J gene end by 3 bases; junction bases not matched to a gene: 4. The germline gives CDR1 MNHNS, CDR2 SASEGT. CDR3 length: 15 residues. CDR3 nucleotide sequence: TGTGCCAGCAGTGCGCGGGAGGGCCTCTACAATGAGCAGTTCTTC. Translation: CASSAREGLYNEQFF.

V is TRBV27 and J is TRBJ2-7; 11 nucleotides align to TRBD1. The CDR3 runs 16 residues. Germline V CDR1 and CDR2: MNHEY, SMNVEV (reference sequence). The ends lost 6 bases at V and 1 base at J; junction bases unmatched: 8. The CDR3 nucleotides are TGTGCCAGCAGGACCACGGGGACAGGGGGGTCCTACGAGCAGTACTTC. It encodes CASRTTGTGGSYEQYF.

J is TRBJ2-7 and V is TRBV30, with 14 bases identical to TRBD2. V lost 1 base to trimming and J lost 3 bases; unmatched junction nucleotides: 5. The CDR3 has 16 amino acids. Germline CDR1 is GTSNPN and CDR2 is SVGIG (reference sequence). The CDR3 DNA follows: TGTGCCTGGAGTGACTATGGGACTAGCGGGAGCTACGAGCAGTACTTC. It translates to CAWSDYGTSGSYEQYF.

The J gene is TRBJ2-1, the V gene TRBV4-1, with 8 positions matching TRBD2. The CDR3 sequence is 18 residues long. Germline lookup yields CDR1 MGHRA and CDR2 YSYEKL. The V segment lost 0 bases and the J segment 2 bases; nucleotides outside the gene matches: 9. The CDR3 DNA sequence: TGCGCCAGCAGCCAAGATAGACTAGCGCCTCCCCCCTACAATGAGCAGTTCTTC. Translating it yields CASSQDRLAPPPYNEQFF.

The chain carries TRBV5-1 and TRBJ2-7; 7 positions agree with TRBD2. The CDR3 consists of 14 residues. Germline CDR1 and CDR2: SGHRS and YFSETQ. Germline trimming cut 2 bases from V and 3 bases from J; bases unmatched to any gene: 5. This chain's CDR3 is CASSFAGDYYEQYF. The CDR3 DNA is TGCGCCAGCAGCTTTGCGGGAGATTACTACGAGCAGTACTTC.

Worth noting for this clone: One end of the junction is discordant with germline, which a read error may explain. The V and J genes are TRBV5-1 and TRBJ2-2; TRBD2 is a possible D gene (5 bases). In germline, CDR1 is SGHRS, CDR2 YFSETQ. The CDR3 loop spans 17 amino acids. Written as DNA, the CDR3 is TGCGCCAGCAGCTTACGACGGGATTCGGCCCTTACCGGAGAGCTGTTTTTT. This gives the protein CASSLRRDSALTGELFF. The full variable domain, with the rest looked up from reference TRBV5-1 and TRBJ2-2, is KAGVTQTPRYLIKTRGQQVTLSCSPISGHRSVSWYQQTPGQGLQFLFEYFSETQRNKGNFPGRFSGRQFSNSRSEMNVSTLELGDSALYLCASSLRRDSALTGELFFGEGSRLTVL.

The sample holds a few counts of this clone. This chain connects TRBV5-1 to TRBJ2-2, with 8 bases aligning to TRBD1. From germline, CDR1 is SGHRS and CDR2 YFSETQ. The CDR3 extends over 14 amino acids. Trimming cost V 5 bases and J 5 bases; bases outside gene matches: 5. The CDR3 reads CASRTGGNTGELFF. The CDR3 DNA sequence: TGCGCCAGCAGAACAGGGGGTAATACCGGGGAGCTGTTTTTT.